One and the same sample provided the 18 T cell receptor beta chains below, sequenced in a study of blood T cell repertoires in COVID-19. The repertoire was sequenced with immunoSEQ multiplex PCR; TCRdb's copy has only in-frame clones and lacks some. This sample yields roughly 160,000 clones, of which 82% are seen a single time; about 10% belongs to the top ten. The sequenced sample consisted of peripheral blood. The receptors here all came from a woman older than 75 with active or convalescent COVID-19.

The J gene is TRBJ2-2, the V gene TRBV7-8; TRBD1 matches at 8 bases. From germline, CDR1 is SGHVS and CDR2 FQNEAQ. Germline trimming cut 5 bases from V and 3 bases from J; bases unmatched to any gene: 5. The CDR3 covers 15 residues. This chain's CDR3 is CASSVQGADTGELFF. The CDR3 region has the DNA TGTGCCAGCAGCGTTCAGGGGGCTGACACCGGGGAGCTGTTTTTT.

This chain links TRBV19 with TRBJ1-1; maybe TRBD1 (5 bases). V dropped 7 bases and J dropped 1 base, with 13 bases sitting between them. The CDR3 is made up of 14 amino acids. Germline V gives CDR1 LNHDA, CDR2 SQIVND (reference sequence). The CDR3: CASTPGPPNTEAFF. In DNA, the CDR3 is TGTGCCAGTACCCCAGGGCCACCGAACACTGAAGCTTTCTTT. The full variable domain, its missing parts supplied by reference TRBV19 and TRBJ1-1, is DGGITQSPKYLFRKEGQNVTLSCEQNLNHDAMYWYRQDPGQGLRLIYYSQIVNDFQKGDIAEGYSVSREKKESFPLTVTSAQKNPTAFYLCASTPGPPNTEAFFGQGTRLTVV.

The V and J genes are TRBV18 and TRBJ2-2; 10 nucleotides align to TRBD2. The CDR3 covers 17 residues. V was clipped by 4 bases and J by 5 bases; unmatched bases: 10. Germline lookup yields CDR1 KGHSH and CDR2 LQKENI. DNA of the CDR3: TGTGCCAGCTCACAGCAGGGACTAGCGATGATGACCGGGGAGCTGTTTTTT. Translation: CASSQQGLAMMTGELFF.

The chain has TRBV18 and TRBJ2-1, with TRBD1 matching over 7 bases. The CDR3 covers 14 residues. CDR1 KGHSH and CDR2 LQKENI come from the germline V gene. V lost 8 bases and J lost 1; bases outside the gene matches: 5. CDR3 region: CASQSGGSYNEQFF. CDR3 coding DNA: TGTGCCAGCCAATCAGGGGGATCCTACAATGAGCAGTTCTTC.

This chain joins TRBV5-1 and TRBJ2-1; 9 nucleotides agree with TRBD2. V lost 4 bases and J lost 6; bases outside the gene matches: 8. CDR1 and CDR2 (germline): SGHRS, YFSETQ. This CDR3 region has 15 residues. In nucleotides, the CDR3 is TGCGCCAGCAGCCCCGGGACTAGCACCCCCAATGAGCAGTTCTTC. It yields the protein CASSPGTSTPNEQFF.

The chain links TRBV24-1 to TRBJ1-1; possibly TRBD1 for D (6 bases). CDR3 size: 12 residues. Trimming stripped 3 bases from V and 7 bases from J, with 8 bases between. Germline CDR1 and CDR2: KGHDR and SFDVKD. CDR3 DNA sequence: TGTGCCACCAGTGATCCGACAGGTGAAGCTTTCTTT. It translates to CATSDPTGEAFF.

V is TRBV18 and J is TRBJ2-1; possibly TRBD1 for D (6 bases). CDR1 KGHSH and CDR2 LQKENI come from the germline V gene. V was cut by 1 base and J by 8 bases, with 18 bases left in between. The CDR3 covers 16 residues. CDR3 nucleotides: TGTGCCAGCTCACCACTTCTCTCAGCGTCAGGGGATGAGCAGTTCTTC. This translates into CASSPLLSASGDEQFF.

The chain couples TRBV5-6 to TRBJ2-4, with D possibly being TRBD1 (5 bases). Per the germline V gene, CDR1 is SGHDT and CDR2 is YYEEEE. The CDR3 has 16 amino acids. Trimming removed 4 bases at V and 0 bases at J, with 14 bases between. As DNA, the CDR3 is TGTGCCAGCAGCCTACGACAGACCCTAGCCAAAAACATTCAGTACTTC. Amino acid sequence: CASSLRQTLAKNIQYF.

V is TRBV29-1 and J is TRBJ1-5, with TRBD1 matching 7 bases. With V trimmed by 7 bases and J by 4 bases, 7 bases remained unmatched. The CDR3 is made up of 13 amino acids. Germline lookup yields CDR1 SQVTM and CDR2 ANQGSEA. CDR3 coding DNA: TGCAGCGCTTCCGGGGACAGAAATCAGCCCCAGCATTTT. This sequence encodes CSASGDRNQPQHF. The full variable domain, completed using reference TRBV29-1 and TRBJ1-5, is SAVISQKPSRDICQRGTSLTIQCQVDSQVTMMFWYRQQPGQSLTLIATANQGSEATYESGFVIDKFPISRPNLTFSTLTVSNMSPEDSSIYLCSASGDRNQPQHFGDGTRLSIL.

This sequence joins TRBV6-5 and TRBJ1-1, with TRBD1 as a possible D gene (6 bases). Trimming took 6 bases from V and 4 from J, leaving 12 bases between them. Germline-derived CDR1 and CDR2 are MNHEY and SVGAGI. This CDR3 has 13 residues. Written as DNA, the CDR3 is TGTGCCAGCAGGAATTCAGGGGCCACTGAAGCTTTCTTT. Its protein product is CASRNSGATEAFF.

The chain carries TRBV19 and TRBJ1-5; 7 bases match TRBD1. The CDR3 consists of 16 residues. Germline V gene lookup returns CDR1 LNHDA and CDR2 SQIVND (reference sequence). Trimming took 3 bases from V and 2 from J; bases not matched to a gene: 7. The CDR3 nucleotides read TGTGCCAGTAGTATCCCGACAGGGAGCGGCAATCAGCCCCAGCATTTT. It specifies CASSIPTGSGNQPQHF.

In this sample, this clone turned up a few times. The chain has TRBV5-6 and TRBJ1-6, with 9 bases aligning to TRBD1. The germline V gene encodes CDR1 SGHDT and CDR2 YYEEEE. The CDR3 contains 16 residues. Trimming cost V 4 bases and J 9 bases; bases outside gene matches: 11. CDR3 region: CASSPRDRVFPSPLHF. The CDR3 DNA follows: TGTGCCAGCAGCCCCCGGGACAGGGTATTTCCTTCACCCCTCCACTTT.

This clone was seen only once. CDR3 loop: CASSPGTTEETQYF. The CDR3 coding sequence is TGCGCCAGCAGCCCAGGGACTACCGAAGAGACCCAGTACTTC. This chain connects TRBV5-1 to TRBJ2-5; 7 bases line up with TRBD2. Germline V lookup: CDR1 SGHRS, CDR2 YFSETQ. The CDR3 length is 14 residues. After removal of 4 bases from V and 3 bases from J, the junction contained 6 bases not matched to a gene.

V and J are TRBV30 and TRBJ1-2; D uncertain. The CDR3 contains 13 residues. V was pared by 4 bases and J by 3 bases, with 12 bases between. The germline CDR1 and CDR2 sequences are GTSNPN and SVGIG (reference sequence). The CDR3 DNA follows: TGTGCCTGGACCCCGGCGGCCCACTATGGCTACACCTTC. This codes for CAWTPAAHYGYTF.

The chain carries TRBV5-4 and TRBJ2-7; a weak D match, TRBD2 (6 bases). Between the trimmed V and J ends, which lost 3 bases and 2 bases, there was a span of 12 bases. Looked up from germline, CDR1 is SGHNT and CDR2 is YYREEE (reference sequence). The CDR3 covers 14 residues. This CDR3 is CASSWASAPYEQYF. The CDR3 DNA reads TGTGCCAGCAGCTGGGCTAGCGCTCCCTACGAGCAGTACTTC.

A note on this clone: At one of its ends the junction is not consistent with the germline gene, which may arise from a read error. The chain recombines TRBV7-7 with TRBJ2-5; 12 bases are shared with TRBD2. The germline V gene encodes CDR1 SSHAT and CDR2 FNYEAQ (reference sequence). The CDR3 totals 18 residues. The CDR3 DNA reads TGTGCTAGCAGCGCACAGGGACTAGCGGGCGTTGGGGAAGAGACCCAGTACTTC. It encodes CASSAQGLAGVGEETQYF.

V and J are TRBV24-1 and TRBJ2-3; 8 bases align to TRBD2. Germline values: CDR1 KGHDR, CDR2 SFDVKD. V lost 4 bases and J lost 3; bases outside the gene matches: 8. The CDR3 has 16 residues. The CDR3 DNA reads TGTGCCACCAGTGACACAAGCGGGAGAAAGACAGATACGCAGTATTTT. Translating it yields CATSDTSGRKTDTQYF.

The V and J genes are TRBV9 and TRBJ2-3; 7 bases agree with TRBD2. Trimming cost V 4 bases and J 0 bases; bases outside gene matches: 8. The CDR3 extends over 16 amino acids. From germline, CDR1 is SGDLS and CDR2 YYNGEE. This CDR3 is CASSNGLEASTDTQYF. Here the CDR3 DNA reads TGTGCCAGCAGCAACGGACTAGAGGCTAGCACAGATACGCAGTATTTT.